The rows below give T cell receptor beta chains drawn from one sample of a study of Graves' ophthalmopathy and Graves' hyperthyroidism. Via MiXCR, TCRdb re-called the multiplex PCR reads, giving one row per CDR3 protein. The profile shows 620,000 or so distinct CDR3 sequences, 22% of them singletons. The sample was peripheral blood. These receptors were collected from a young woman with stable Graves' hyperthyroidism. Some clones in this sample may be carry-over from other donors' samples. The CDR3 runs from the conserved cysteine through the conserved F or W. A D gene is named only where the DNA matches it firmly. Part of the rows lack a size; the others show once, few, many or a class for expanded clones.

d_call	clone_size	v_call	j_call	cdr3_nt	cdr3_aa
TRBD1	many	TRBV6-2/TRBV6-3	TRBJ2-7	TGTGCCAGCAGCAGGGACAGTCTAGCCTACGAGCAGTACTTC	CASSRDSLAYEQYF
-	many	TRBV4-1	TRBJ2-5	TGCGCCAGCAGCCAAGATCCAGGTAGCGGAGAGACCCAGTACTTC	CASSQDPGSGETQYF
TRBD2	-	TRBV24-1	TRBJ2-5	TGTGCCACCAGTGATTCTAGCGGGGGGCAGCAAGAGACCCAGTACTTC	CATSDSSGGQQETQYF
-	many	TRBV28	TRBJ1-2	TGTGCCAGCAGTCGACACAACCAGGGTATTGGCTACACCTTC	CASSRHNQGIGYTF
-	few	TRBV28	TRBJ2-5	TGTGCCAGCAGTTCTCCCTCGTACCAAGAGACCCAGTACTTC	CASSSPSYQETQYF
TRBD2	few	TRBV15	TRBJ2-1	TGTGCCACCACCCTAAGCGGGAGGCTATACAATGAGCAGTTCTTC	CATTLSGRLYNEQFF
-	-	TRBV12-3/TRBV12-4	TRBJ1-2	TGTGCCAGCAGTTTAAGTGGATCGGGGGGCTTTAATGGCTACACCTTC	CASSLSGSGGFNGYTF
-	-	TRBV28	TRBJ1-2	TGTGCCAGCAGGGTGGGGGGCGCCGGTGTCTATGGCTACACCTTC	CASRVGGAGVYGYTF
TRBD1	-	TRBV13	TRBJ2-7	TGTGCCAGCAGCTACTACAATTTTCCGGGACAGGGGACAGGTTACGAGCAGTACTTC	CASSYYNFPGQGTGYEQYF
-	few	TRBV6-1	TRBJ1-5	TGTGCCAGCAGTGAACGGGGGTCCGCTTATAGCAATCAGCCCCAGCATTTT	CASSERGSAYSNQPQHF
-	-	TRBV6-2/TRBV6-3	TRBJ2-5	TGTGCCAGCAGCCGCATTGGGGTTAAGCAGTACTTC	CASSRIGVKQYF
TRBD1	-	TRBV27	TRBJ2-2	TGTGCCAGCAGTTTAGTAGGGGGCGGCACCGGGGAGCTGTTTTTT	CASSLVGGGTGELFF
-	many	TRBV9	TRBJ2-7	TGTGCCAGCAGCGTAGCAGGGGAATCCTACGAGCAGTACTTC	CASSVAGESYEQYF
TRBD1	-	TRBV30	TRBJ1-1	TGTGCCTGGAGTGTACTCCCCGGACAGGGACGGCGATTTGAAGCTTTCTTT	CAWSVLPGQGRRFEAFF
TRBD2	many	TRBV5-1	TRBJ2-7	TGCGCCAGCAGCTTGGATGGGACTAGCGGGAGCGTTTACGAGCAGTACTTC	CASSLDGTSGSVYEQYF
TRBD1	many	TRBV24-1	TRBJ1-5	TGTGCCACCAGTGATCCGAGGACAGGCAACAATCAGCCCCAGCATTTT	CATSDPRTGNNQPQHF
TRBD1	many	TRBV12-3/TRBV12-4	TRBJ1-1	TGTGCCAGCAGCTCCTCCATTGGGACAGTGTATCGCACTGAAGCTTTCTTT	CASSSSIGTVYRTEAFF
TRBD1	many	TRBV10-3	TRBJ1-1	TGTGCCATCAGTGAGTCAACAGGGGCCAAACGGTACACTGAAGCTTTCTTT	CAISESTGAKRYTEAFF
TRBD1	many	TRBV7-3	TRBJ2-5	TGTGCCAGCAGCTTAAGTCTTGACAGGGGCGCAGGGACCCAGTACTTC	CASSLSLDRGAGTQYF
TRBD2	many	TRBV7-2	TRBJ2-7	TGTGCCAGCAGCTTAGTAGCGGGGAATCAGTACGAGCAGTACTTC	CASSLVAGNQYEQYF
-	many	TRBV12-3/TRBV12-4	TRBJ1-2	TGTGCCACGGCTACTAACTATGGCTACACCTTC	CATATNYGYTF
-	many	TRBV27	TRBJ1-1	TGTGCCAGCAGTCCCCAGAGGGCCAGGGCTGAAGCTTTCTTT	CASSPQRARAEAFF
TRBD1	few	TRBV4-1	TRBJ1-2	TGCGCCAGCAGCCAAGGCCGGGACAGGTTTCCCTATGGCTACACCTTC	CASSQGRDRFPYGYTF
-	-	TRBV5-1	TRBJ1-3	TGCGCCAGCACACAGGGACCTGGAAACACCATATATTTT	CASTQGPGNTIYF
-	few	TRBV11-2	TRBJ1-5	TGTGCCAGCAGCCCGGGCTTGGATCAGCCCCAGCATTTT	CASSPGLDQPQHF
TRBD1	many	TRBV4-1	TRBJ1-5	TGCGCCAGCAGCCAGAGGGGACAGGACAATCAGCCCCAGCATTTT	CASSQRGQDNQPQHF
TRBD1	many	TRBV12-3/TRBV12-4	TRBJ1-5	TGTGCCAGCAGCTCCGACAGGGCCGGCAATCAGCCCCAGCATTTT	CASSSDRAGNQPQHF
-	many	TRBV7-2	TRBJ1-5	TGTGCCAGCAGCGCTATAATGGGTAGCAATCAGCCCCAGCATTTT	CASSAIMGSNQPQHF
-	many	TRBV12-3/TRBV12-4	TRBJ1-6	TGTGCCAGCAGGGCGGGGGGTAGCTCCTATAATTCACCCCTCCACTTT	CASRAGGSSYNSPLHF
TRBD2	-	TRBV9	TRBJ2-3	TGTGCCAGCAGCCCCCTGGTTGGCGGGGGGACAGATACGCAGTATTTT	CASSPLVGGGTDTQYF
TRBD1	few	TRBV6-1	TRBJ1-2	TGTGCCAGCAGTAAAATCAAGGGACAGGGGGACTTTTCGACCTTC	CASSKIKGQGDFSTF
TRBD2	-	TRBV11-2	TRBJ2-3	TGTGCCAGCAGCTCCTCCCCGGCGGCGGGGGGTTCTCAGTATTTT	CASSSSPAAGGSQYF
-	many	TRBV11-2	TRBJ2-5	TGTGCCAGCAGCAGGGGGACTGAACAAGAGACCCAGTACTTC	CASSRGTEQETQYF
-	many	TRBV6-1	TRBJ2-7	TGTGCCAGCAGCGACGGACAGCTTACAAATTACGAGCAGTACTTC	CASSDGQLTNYEQYF
TRBD1	-	TRBV24-1	TRBJ1-5	TGTGCCACCAGTGCCCGGACAGGGACCGGACAGCCCCAGCATTTT	CATSARTGTGQPQHF
-	few	TRBV5-1	TRBJ1-3	TGCGCCAGCAGCCCCCAGGACTCTGGAAACACCATATATTTT	CASSPQDSGNTIYF
-	-	TRBV11-1	TRBJ2-4	TGTGCCAGCAGCTCAAAGACAGCCCTAGCCAAAAACATTCAGTACTTC	CASSSKTALAKNIQYF